Below, 10 T cell receptor beta chains from the same sample are listed, as sequenced in a study of cytotoxic CD8 clonotypes in ibrutinib-treated CLL. Sequencing used immunoSEQ multiplex PCR; TCRdb keeps in-frame clones, though not all of them. The table lists under 200,000 clones, 84% of them singletons. Sequencing was performed on PBMCs, taken after 24 months of ibrutinib treatment. Receptor source: a human donor with chronic lymphocytic leukemia.

For the CDR3, the DNA is TGTGCCTGGAGTGATGGGACACCCTACGAGCAGTACTTC. As protein: CAWSDGTPYEQYF. V and J are TRBV30 and TRBJ2-7; TRBD1 might be the D (6 bases). V shed 1 base and J shed 2 bases, with 9 bases lying between them. Germline V gives CDR1 GTSNPN, CDR2 SVGIG (reference sequence). The CDR3 is made up of 13 amino acids.

The gene calls are TRBV5-4 and TRBJ2-7; 9 bases line up with TRBD1. Germline trimming cut 0 bases from V and 9 bases from J; bases unmatched to any gene: 7. Germline assignment: CDR1 SGHNT and CDR2 YYREEE (reference sequence). This CDR3 has 14 amino acids. Here the CDR3 DNA reads TGTGCCAGCAGCTTGGCCACAGGGGGCGAGGGGCAGTACTTC. This gives the protein CASSLATGGEGQYF.

V and J are TRBV5-1 and TRBJ2-2, with 9 bases that match TRBD2. The germline V gene has CDR1 SGHRS and CDR2 YFSETQ. CDR3 length: 16 amino acids. V was clipped by 0 bases and J by 5 bases; unmatched bases: 5. The CDR3 protein is CASSLALTSGTGELFF. The CDR3 DNA sequence: TGCGCCAGCAGCTTGGCCCTGACTAGCGGTACCGGGGAGCTGTTTTTT. The full variable domain, rest sourced from reference TRBV5-1 and TRBJ2-2, is KAGVTQTPRYLIKTRGQQVTLSCSPISGHRSVSWYQQTPGQGLQFLFEYFSETQRNKGNFPGRFSGRQFSNSRSEMNVSTLELGDSALYLCASSLALTSGTGELFFGEGSRLTVL.

The chain carries TRBV27 and TRBJ2-2; 13 bases align to TRBD2. Germline assignment: CDR1 MNHEY and CDR2 SMNVEV (reference sequence). CDR3 length equals 17 residues. J was trimmed by 7 bases and V by 0 bases; bases with no gene match: 5. The CDR3 region is CASSLSIGLAGVGELFF. The CDR3 nucleotides read TGTGCCAGCAGTTTATCGATTGGACTAGCGGGAGTCGGGGAGCTGTTTTTT.

V is TRBV28 and J is TRBJ2-1; 12 bases are a match to TRBD2. This CDR3 comprises 15 residues. Germline CDR1 is MDHEN and CDR2 is SYDVKM. J gave up 4 bases and V 6 bases, and 4 bases lay outside the gene matches. CDR3 sequence (DNA): TGTGCCAGCAGCGGGACTAGCGGGTTTTACAATGAGCAGTTCTTC. This sequence encodes CASSGTSGFYNEQFF. Combining the CDR3 with reference TRBV28 and TRBJ2-1 gives the whole variable domain DVKVTQSSRYLVKRTGEKVFLECVQDMDHENMFWYRQDPGLGLRLIYFSYDVKMKEKGDIPEGYSVSREKKERFSLILESASTNQTSMYLCASSGTSGFYNEQFFGPGTRLTVL.

The J gene is TRBJ1-2, the V gene TRBV4-1, with TRBD1 identical over 7 bases. Germline CDR1 reads MGHRA; CDR2 reads YSYEKL. After removal of 3 bases from V and 6 bases from J, the junction contained 10 bases not matched to a gene. This CDR3 has 15 amino acids. CDR3 nucleotide sequence: TGCGCCAGCAGCCAGGTCGCAGGGGGTGTGGATGGCTACACCTTC. This sequence encodes CASSQVAGGVDGYTF.

V and J are TRBV6-5 and TRBJ1-5; maybe TRBD1 (6 bases). V lost 5 bases to trimming and J lost 1 base, with 12 bases between them. This CDR3 spans 15 amino acids. The V gene's germline CDR1 is MNHEY and CDR2 SVGAGI. CDR3 nucleotides: TGTGCCAGCAGTGGCGGACAGAAGAGCAATCAGCCCCAGCATTTT. Translating gives CASSGGQKSNQPQHF.

V and J are TRBV2 and TRBJ2-5; 9 nucleotides line up with TRBD2. This CDR3 comprises 14 residues. The J segment lost 6 bases and the V segment lost 3 bases, leaving 5 bases of the junction unmatched. Germline loops: CDR1 SNHLY, CDR2 FYNNEI. CDR3 in DNA: TGTGCCAGCAGTGATAAAGCGGGGGGCCAGACCCAGTACTTC. As protein: CASSDKAGGQTQYF.

Details on this clone: The sample holds other DNA sequences that translate to the same CDR3. V usage is TRBV5-6 and J usage is TRBJ2-7, with D unclear. CDR1 SGHDT and CDR2 YYEEEE come from the germline V gene. CDR3 length equals 12 residues. V lost 2 bases and J 3 bases, leaving 6 bases between the germline ends. CDR3 region: CASSFGFYEQYF. The CDR3 region has the DNA TGTGCCAGCAGCTTTGGGTTCTACGAGCAGTACTTC.

This clone has only a few counts. The rearrangement joins TRBV10-1 to TRBJ1-1, with D unclear. The V and J ends lost 5 bases and 1 base respectively, with 14 bases between them. CDR3 length: 15 amino acids. Germline CDR1 is WNHNN and CDR2 is SYGVQD (reference sequence). CDR3 sequence: CASSNSGQKNTEAFF. In DNA form, the CDR3 reads TGCGCCAGCAGTAACTCGGGCCAAAAGAACACTGAAGCTTTCTTT.